The source of this TCR beta chain is a study of blood T cell repertoires in COVID-19 (dated by TCRdb to the early 2020s). Background on the whole study: The collaborator samples originated in the United States, Italy and Spain and spanned the acute and convalescent phases of COVID-19. The prospective study material was composed of cDNA or gDNA derived from T cells, B-cell-depleted T cells, or PBMCs. The dataset comprised deeply sampled blood TCRbeta repertoires from subjects exposed to, actively infected with, or recovered from COVID-19. A freely available public database, intended as a resource for researchers studying the immune response to SARS-CoV-2, is where the repertoires were released. The samples were drawn from the first 160 participants of the ongoing ImmuneRACE study and from 1,254 subjects provided by 6 global collaborators. The sample metadata nearly always contained a de-identified subject ID, COVID-19 status, age in years and sex. Where HLA class I and class II types were available, the types were taken from metadata supplied by the sample provider, not from assay-based typing.

General findings and caveats noted by the study authors: How much clinical and demographic metadata was included differed by source and by participant, and the metadata was provided uncurated.

In the case of this clone: Its antigen target is currently unknown. Within one base of it there is no much larger clone, and no base qualities were kept.

Participants in the prospective study were aged about 18 to 89 years, lived in some 24 United States geographic areas, and enrolled through a virtual design. To assign participants to cohorts, the prospective study relied on clinical history that participants themselves reported in a screening survey and a study questionnaire. Recovered participants in ImmuneRACE Cohort 3 were defined as having two consecutive negative NP/OP PCR tests, clearance from a healthcare professional, or resolution of symptoms. In the prospective study, whole blood, serum and a nasopharyngeal or oropharyngeal swab were collected from each participant by mobile phlebotomists. Prospective study participants could optionally give additional blood draws and questionnaires over a roughly two-month period. Before DNA extraction, blood samples from the prospective study were shipped at room temperature or frozen. As encoded in the germline V gene (reference sequence), CDR1 is MNHEY while CDR2 is SMNVEV. Relative to germline, V is 0 bases shorter and J is 4 bases shorter, with 15 bases between their ends. The CDR3 numbers 16 residues from cysteine through phenylalanine. Solely the CDR3 DNA is kept, with 48 bases framed from the first base.

TCRbeta CDR3 regions were amplified from genomic DNA by means of the immunoSEQ Assay, a bias-controlled multiplex PCR. Per the authors' processing: The number of nucleated cells in each sample was estimated by amplification of reference gene primers within the assay. To quantify the absolute abundance of each unique TCRbeta CDR3 rearrangement, sequence reads were collapsed and filtered. For each sample, productive Simpson clonality was calculated as the square root of Simpson's diversity index over productive rearrangements. Here the immuneACCESS table is served through TCRdb, limited to in-frame sequences with V and J called. Missing clones are a known gap in these copies; in checked studies unresolved V genes cover under half, and the rest lacks a known reason. V, J and clone size reflect that table, while D and trimming were determined from the DNA. The sample data list around 250,000 clones, and around 87% of these were observed just once. The top ten constitute approximately 1.7% of the sample.

This sequence was found in a woman between 50 and 59 years old who had recovered from COVID-19. The sequence is built from TRBV27 and TRBJ1-2; the D gene identity is not certain. The sample was PBMCs or T cells enriched from blood (not recorded which). The CDR3 amino acid sequence is: CASSLSISASSYGYTF. In nucleotides, the sequence is TGTGCCAGCAGTTTATCGATTTCAGCGAGCAGCTATGGCTACACCTTC.